The rows below give T cell receptor beta chains drawn from one sample of a study of regulatory T cells in long-lasting Graves disease. TCRdb analysed the multiplex PCR reads with MiXCR anew, one entry per CDR3 protein. The data hold 500,000 to 800,000 distinct CDR3 sequences, with about 30% observed a single time. This sample comprised peripheral blood mononuclear cells (PBMCs), obtained when the disease was refractory, from a patient treated with antithyroid drugs. These receptors all stem from a female donor with Graves disease. Both conserved end residues are part of each CDR3. The D gene is left open where the match is weak. Clone size appears in some rows only: once, few, many, or a class for an expanded clone.

TRBJ1-1 - - TRBV18 TGTGCCAGCTCCCCGGGCCGGCAAATAAACACTGAAGCTTTCTTT CASSPGRQINTEAFF
TRBJ2-5 - - TRBV18 TGTGCCAGCTCACGGCCAGGGGGGATACAAGAGACCCAGTACTTC CASSRPGGIQETQYF
TRBJ2-2 - many TRBV12-3/TRBV12-4 TGTGCCAGCATCAAGACTAGAACGTCCGGGGAGCTGTTTTTT CASIKTRTSGELFF
TRBJ1-2 - - TRBV28 TGTGCCAGCAGTTACCCGGGCCTAAAGTGGGCTGGCTACACCTTC CASSYPGLKWAGYTF
TRBJ1-1 TRBD1 few TRBV27 TGTGCCAGCAGTTTACAGACAGGGGGCTTGAACACTGAAGCTTTCTTT CASSLQTGGLNTEAFF
TRBJ1-2 TRBD1 once TRBV20-1 TGCAGTCCTCAACAGGGGTTAAACTATGGCTACACCTTC CSPQQGLNYGYTF
TRBJ2-5 - - TRBV28 TGTGCCAGCGTATCCATGACCGGGATTGCCCAAGAGACCCAGTACTTC CASVSMTGIAQETQYF
TRBJ2-7 - many TRBV28 TGTGCCAGCAGTGCGCCCGGAGGCAGACAAACCTACGAGCAGTACTTC CASSAPGGRQTYEQYF
TRBJ1-2 - - TRBV27 TGTGCCAGCAGTTTATATCCGGGAAACTATGGCTACACCTTC CASSLYPGNYGYTF
TRBJ1-5 - many TRBV12-3/TRBV12-4 TGTGCCAGCAGTTTAAGTCGTACAGCCTCTTATCAGCCCCAGCATTTT CASSLSRTASYQPQHF
TRBJ2-7 TRBD2 many TRBV7-2 TGTGCCAGCAGCCCAGGCGGGAGCATCGACGAGCAGTACTTC CASSPGGSIDEQYF
TRBJ1-5 - few TRBV20-1 TGCAGTGCTAGAGACCCCATAAATAGCAATCAGCCCCAGCATTTT CSARDPINSNQPQHF
TRBJ1-1 - - TRBV12-3/TRBV12-4 TGTGCCAGCAGTTTAGTTTGGGGTATGGCTTTCTTT CASSLVWGMAFF
TRBJ1-1 TRBD1 once TRBV18 TGTGCCAGCTCCCGGTCACAGGGGCTGGCTTTCTTT CASSRSQGLAFF
TRBJ2-7 - once TRBV29-1 TGCAGCGTTGAGGCACCCCTTGGCTACGAGCAGTACTTC CSVEAPLGYEQYF
TRBJ2-5 - - TRBV13 TGTGCCGGCAGCCAAACCCTGGGCGGGGCCCAAGAGACCCAGTACTTC CAGSQTLGGAQETQYF
TRBJ2-7 TRBD1 many TRBV12-3/TRBV12-4 TGTGCCAGCAGAACAAGAACAGGGGGCTACGAGCAGTACTTC CASRTRTGGYEQYF
TRBJ2-5 - few TRBV7-9 TGTGCCAGCAGCCAAGGGCCCAAGGGTAGTCAAGAGACCCAGTACTTC CASSQGPKGSQETQYF
TRBJ1-2 TRBD1 few TRBV3-1 TGTGCCAGCAGCCAAGCGGGACAGGGCGGATACTATGGCTACACCTTC CASSQAGQGGYYGYTF
TRBJ1-1 TRBD1 many TRBV28 TGTGCCAGCAGTCACGGACAGGGTTCATACTCTTTCTTT CASSHGQGSYSFF
TRBJ1-4 - - TRBV7-9 TGTGCCAGCAGCTCCATGGATAACCCGAGGGAAAAACTGTTTTTT CASSSMDNPREKLFF
TRBJ1-2 TRBD1 - TRBV3-1 TGTGCCAGCAGCCAAGGGGCGGGACAGCAAGATGGCTACACCTTC CASSQGAGQQDGYTF
TRBJ2-5 TRBD2 many TRBV7-9 TGTGCCAGCAGCCCATCTAGCGGGAGAATGCAGACCCAGTACTTC CASSPSSGRMQTQYF
TRBJ1-2 TRBD1 many TRBV12-3/TRBV12-4 TGTGCCAGCAGCCCGAGACAGGGGAGCTACACCTTC CASSPRQGSYTF
TRBJ2-4 - few TRBV6-1 TGTGCCAGCAGTGCGTGGCTAGCCAAAAACATTCAGTACTTC CASSAWLAKNIQYF
TRBJ2-5 - many TRBV12-3/TRBV12-4 TGTGCCAGCAGCTTAGGACGCGGCCAAGAGACCCAGTACTTC CASSLGRGQETQYF
TRBJ2-7 - - TRBV11-2 TGTGCCAGCAGCTTTGACCGGGACTACGAGCAGTACTTC CASSFDRDYEQYF